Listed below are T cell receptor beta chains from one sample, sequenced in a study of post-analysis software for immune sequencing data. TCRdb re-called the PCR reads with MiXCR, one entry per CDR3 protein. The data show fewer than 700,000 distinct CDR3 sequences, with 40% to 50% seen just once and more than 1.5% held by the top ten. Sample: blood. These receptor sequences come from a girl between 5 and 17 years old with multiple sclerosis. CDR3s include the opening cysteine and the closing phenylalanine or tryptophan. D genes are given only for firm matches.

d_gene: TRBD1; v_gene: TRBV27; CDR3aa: CASRPGTVATNEKLFF
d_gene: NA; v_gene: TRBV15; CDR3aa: CATSRDRQGNSPLHF
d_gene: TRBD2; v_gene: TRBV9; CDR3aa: CASSVVAGGPVGEQFF
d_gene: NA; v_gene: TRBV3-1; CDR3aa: CASSQDGAGSYEQYF
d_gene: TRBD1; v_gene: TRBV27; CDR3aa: CASSLFGDSEENIQYF
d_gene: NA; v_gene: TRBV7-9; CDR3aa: CASSPKRRLTDTQYF
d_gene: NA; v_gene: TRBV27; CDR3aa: CASSLRGTLGGYGYTF
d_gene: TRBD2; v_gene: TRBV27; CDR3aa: CASSPIAGLTYNEQFF
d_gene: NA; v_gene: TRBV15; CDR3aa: CATSRDMGENIQYF
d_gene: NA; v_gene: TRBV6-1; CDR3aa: CASTRYGGLDEKLFF
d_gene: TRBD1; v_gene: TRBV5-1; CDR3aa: CASRSQGVFNEQFF
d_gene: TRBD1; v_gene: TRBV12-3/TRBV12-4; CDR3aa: CASSLRGPINPNQPQHF
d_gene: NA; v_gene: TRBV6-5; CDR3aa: CASVGSGGQFF
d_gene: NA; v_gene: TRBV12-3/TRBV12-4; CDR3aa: CASSLRDRPDTQYF
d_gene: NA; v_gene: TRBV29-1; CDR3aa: CSVEVSRATQYF
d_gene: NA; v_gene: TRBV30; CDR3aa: CAWSVGSLYGYTF
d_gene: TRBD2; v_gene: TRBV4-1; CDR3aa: CASSSLAGVVYEQYF
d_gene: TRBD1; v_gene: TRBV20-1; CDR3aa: CSATKGGTGGYKNTEAFF
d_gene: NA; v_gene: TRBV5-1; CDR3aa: CASSLARSETQYF
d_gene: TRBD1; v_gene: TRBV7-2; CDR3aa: CASTGQGGIYEQYF
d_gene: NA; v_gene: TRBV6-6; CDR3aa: CASSYSDNPEDGYTF
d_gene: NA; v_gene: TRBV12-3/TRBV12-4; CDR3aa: CASSPLGVEQFF
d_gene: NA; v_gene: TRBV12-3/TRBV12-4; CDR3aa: CASSWTINQPQHF
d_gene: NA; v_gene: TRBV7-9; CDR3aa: CASHGGTANSPLHF
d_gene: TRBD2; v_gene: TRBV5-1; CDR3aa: CASSLRTSGTVTDTQYF
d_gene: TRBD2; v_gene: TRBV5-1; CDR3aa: CASSRAGLRDEQYF
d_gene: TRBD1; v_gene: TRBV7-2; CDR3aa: CASSFGQGGEQFF
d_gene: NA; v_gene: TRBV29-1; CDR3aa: CSVEDLQAQETQYF
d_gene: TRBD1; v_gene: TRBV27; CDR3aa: CASSPTGTGDKDEQFF
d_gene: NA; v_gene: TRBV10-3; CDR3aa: CAIRSGPSTDTQYF
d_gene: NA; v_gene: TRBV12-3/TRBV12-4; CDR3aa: CASSLTYSSEQYF
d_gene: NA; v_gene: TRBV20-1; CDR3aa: CSGVQAMEDTQYF
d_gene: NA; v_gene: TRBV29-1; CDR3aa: CSVQGRLGNTEAFF
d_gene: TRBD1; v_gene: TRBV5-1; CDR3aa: CASSLGGQYNEQYF
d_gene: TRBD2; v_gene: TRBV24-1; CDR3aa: CATSEASGKGYNEQFF
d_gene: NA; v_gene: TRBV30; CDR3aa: CAWSRAALLTDTQYF
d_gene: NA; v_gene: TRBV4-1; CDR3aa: CASSQDTQGYEQYF
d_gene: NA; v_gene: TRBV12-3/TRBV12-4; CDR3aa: CASSSPTVSGANVLTF
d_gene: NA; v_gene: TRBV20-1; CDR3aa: CSASALAGSIEQFF
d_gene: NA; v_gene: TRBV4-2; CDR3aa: CASSRLQEIHTDTQYF
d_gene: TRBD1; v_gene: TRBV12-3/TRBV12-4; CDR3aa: CASSRGQGGGYTF
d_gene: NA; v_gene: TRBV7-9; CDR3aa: CASTPGGTEAFF
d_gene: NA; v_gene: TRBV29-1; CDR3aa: CSVDLGGVEQYF
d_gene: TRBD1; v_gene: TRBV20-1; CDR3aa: CSARVDRGGGYGYTF
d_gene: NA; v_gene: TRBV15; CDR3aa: CATSRDLDSNQPQHF
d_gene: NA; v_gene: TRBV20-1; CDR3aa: CSAQEGDSYEQYF
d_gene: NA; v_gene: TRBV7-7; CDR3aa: CASSNGIYQKTQYF
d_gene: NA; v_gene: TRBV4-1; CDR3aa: CASSQGVQGRGRRPYEQYF